The text below deals with one T cell receptor beta chain. The antigen remains unidentified. This sample was taken from a study of cytomegalovirus exposure and HLA in healthy donors. Regarding the study as a whole: Previous analysis showed most TCR beta V segments were productive about 87% or about 30% of the time. Specificity of three CMV-associated chains for CMV antigens was verified in vitro.

Primers: 60 Vbeta forward and 13 Jbeta reverse. The method was immunoSEQ multiplex PCR; TCRdb's version includes in-frame clones alone and lacks a portion of them. The table lists about 260,000 clones, around four fifths of them singletons. The clonotype comes from a woman aged 40 to 50 in good health and CMV-seropositive. The specimen was PBMCs.

This chain's CDR3 is CASSLGGTPIETQYF. The CDR3 DNA sequence: TGTGCCAGCAGTTTAGGCGGAACACCTATAGAGACCCAGTACTTC. The gene calls are TRBV27 and TRBJ2-5; no firm D call. With 2 bases removed from V and 4 bases from J, the gap between germline ends came to 14 bases. The CDR3 contains 15 residues. Germline CDR1 MNHEY, CDR2 SMNVEV (reference sequence).